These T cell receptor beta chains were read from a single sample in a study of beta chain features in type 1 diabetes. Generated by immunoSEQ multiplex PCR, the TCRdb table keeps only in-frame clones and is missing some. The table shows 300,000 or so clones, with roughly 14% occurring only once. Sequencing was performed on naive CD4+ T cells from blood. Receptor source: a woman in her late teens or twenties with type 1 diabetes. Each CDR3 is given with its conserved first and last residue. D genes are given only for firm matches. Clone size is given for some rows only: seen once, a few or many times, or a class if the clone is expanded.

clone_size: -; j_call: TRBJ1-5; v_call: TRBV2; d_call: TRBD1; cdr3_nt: TGTGCCAGCAGGCCGGGACAGCATAGCAATCAGCCCCAGCATTTT; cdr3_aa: CASRPGQHSNQPQHF
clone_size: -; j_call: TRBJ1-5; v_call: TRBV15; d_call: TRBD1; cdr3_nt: TGTGCCACCAGCAGGGTGCGGGACAGGGATAGCAATCAGCCCCAGCATTTT; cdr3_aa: CATSRVRDRDSNQPQHF
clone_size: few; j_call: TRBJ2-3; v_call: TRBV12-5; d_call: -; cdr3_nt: TGTGCTAGTGCCCCGGAGGGCCGCGCAGATACGCAGTATTTT; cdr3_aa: CASAPEGRADTQYF
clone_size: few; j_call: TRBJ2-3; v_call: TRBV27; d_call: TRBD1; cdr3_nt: TGTGCCAGCAGTTTAGACAGGGGGACAGATACGCAGTATTTT; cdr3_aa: CASSLDRGTDTQYF
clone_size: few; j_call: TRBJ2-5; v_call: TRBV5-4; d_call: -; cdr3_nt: TGTGCCAGCAGCCCAATGCGGGACGCCGGAAGGGAGACCCAGTACTTC; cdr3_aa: CASSPMRDAGRETQYF
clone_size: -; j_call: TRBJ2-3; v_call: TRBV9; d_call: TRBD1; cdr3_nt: TGTGCCAGCAGCGTAGCAAGGGGGGCGACAGGGGGTGCAGATACGCAGTATTTT; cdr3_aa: CASSVARGATGGADTQYF
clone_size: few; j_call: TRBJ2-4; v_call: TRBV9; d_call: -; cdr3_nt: TGTGCCAGCAGCGCAGGTGATGAAGGATGGGACATTCAGTACTTC; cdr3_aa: CASSAGDEGWDIQYF
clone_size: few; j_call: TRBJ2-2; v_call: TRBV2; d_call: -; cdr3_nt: TGTGCCAGCAAGGGGCAGGGCGTTACCGGGGAGCTGTTTTTT; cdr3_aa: CASKGQGVTGELFF
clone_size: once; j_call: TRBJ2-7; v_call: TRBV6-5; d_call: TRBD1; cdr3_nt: TGTGCCAGCAGTTACGCCAGGGGGCAAGGCTACGAGCAGTACTTC; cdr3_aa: CASSYARGQGYEQYF
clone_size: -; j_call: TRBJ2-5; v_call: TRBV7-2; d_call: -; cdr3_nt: TGTGCCAGCAGCTTAGATCGGCAGGGACAAACCCTAGGGACCCAGTACTTC; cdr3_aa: CASSLDRQGQTLGTQYF
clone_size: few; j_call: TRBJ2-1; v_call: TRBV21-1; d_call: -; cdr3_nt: TGTGCCAGCAGCAAAGGCCCGTTAGTTGAGCAGTTCTTC; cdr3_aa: CASSKGPLVEQFF
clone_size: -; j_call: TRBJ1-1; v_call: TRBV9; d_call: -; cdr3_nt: TGTGCCAGCAGCCCCACCGACTTAACTGAAGCTTTCTTT; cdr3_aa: CASSPTDLTEAFF
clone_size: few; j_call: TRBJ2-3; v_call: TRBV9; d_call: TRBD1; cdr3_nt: TGTGCCAGCAGCTTTACTGGGACAGGAGGCACAGATACGCAGTATTTT; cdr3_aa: CASSFTGTGGTDTQYF
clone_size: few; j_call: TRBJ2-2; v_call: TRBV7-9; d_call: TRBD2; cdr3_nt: TGTGCCAGCAGCGTAATCGGACTAGCGGGAGGGACCGGGGAGCTGTTTTTT; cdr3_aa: CASSVIGLAGGTGELFF